These 5 T cell receptor beta chains came from one sample sequenced in a study of shared T cell receptors in the human thymus listed by TCRdb under 2021. The library was generated by the immunoSEQ multiplex PCR assay. TCRdb limited this immuneACCESS table to in-frame rearrangements with V and J called. A share of clones is missing; checked studies link under half to unresolved V genes, and the rest is unexplained. The table for this sample lists hundreds of thousands of clones; around 89% of them were counted only once. The ten largest clonotypes hold about 0.01% of the sample. The same specimen was also included in a second study, on human thymus T cells.

Source material: thymocytes. All receptors come from a boy younger than two with a congenital heart defect. Donor details come from another sample of the same person, matched by shared clones.

The CDR3 region has the DNA TGTGCCAGCAGTTTACACTCACGATTAGCCTACGAGCAGTACTTC. It is translated as CASSLHSRLAYEQYF. The V call is TRBV28, the J call TRBJ2-7; D remains unclear. Germline V gene sequence: CDR1 MDHEN, CDR2 SYDVKM. This CDR3 is built from 15 residues. Trimming left V 2 bases short and J 2 bases short, with 13 bases between.

The CDR3 bases are TGTGCCAGCAGCACCCGACTAGCGGGAGTCGAGCAGTACTTC. It encodes CASSTRLAGVEQYF. This sequence joins TRBV5-5 and TRBJ2-7, with TRBD2 matching over 12 bases. CDR3 length: 14 residues. The germline V gene has CDR1 SGHKS and CDR2 YYEKEE (reference sequence). V lost 4 bases to trimming and J lost 6 bases; unmatched junction nucleotides: 5. Together with reference TRBV5-5 and TRBJ2-7, the CDR3 gives the full variable domain: DAGVTQSPTHLIKTRGQQVTLRCSPISGHKSVSWYQQVLGQGPQFIFQYYEKEERGRGNFPDRFSARQFPNYSSELNVNALLLGDSALYLCASSTRLAGVEQYFGPGTRLTVT.

The chain combines TRBV4-1 with TRBJ2-7; 12 bases match TRBD2. The CDR3 has 18 amino acids. V lost 0 bases, J lost 4 bases, and 10 bases stayed unmatched. Germline assignment: CDR1 MGHRA and CDR2 YSYEKL. The CDR3 DNA reads TGCGCCAGCAGCCAAGATCCCACTAGCGGGGGGCCGGGGTACGAGCAGTACTTC. Its protein product is CASSQDPTSGGPGYEQYF.

The chain recombines TRBV5-6 with TRBJ2-7; the D gene is possibly TRBD2 (8 bases). Germline lookup yields CDR1 SGHDT and CDR2 YYEEEE. The V end was cut by 3 bases, the J end by 5 bases, with 21 bases between. The length of the CDR3 is 16 residues. The CDR3 coding sequence is TGTGCCAGCAGCTACGGGAGGGGGCGGGAGATGAACGAGCAGTACTTC. Amino acids: CASSYGRGREMNEQYF.

This rearrangement joins TRBV27 to TRBJ1-5, with 8 bases aligning to TRBD1. The CDR3 has 16 amino acids. Germline assignment: CDR1 MNHEY and CDR2 SMNVEV (reference sequence). Losses at the gene ends were 0 bases for V and 4 bases for J; bases not matched to a gene: 5. The DNA for the CDR3 is TGTGCCAGCAGTTTATCACCAGGGGGCAATAATCAGCCCCAGCATTTT. Translation gives CASSLSPGGNNQPQHF.